One and the same sample provided the 10 T cell receptor beta chains below, sequenced in a study of cytomegalovirus exposure and HLA in healthy donors. The PCR was carried out with 60 Vbeta primers and 13 Jbeta primers. The method was immunoSEQ multiplex PCR; TCRdb's version includes in-frame clones alone and lacks a portion of them. The sample carries about 150,000 clones, 75% to 85% recorded once. Sequencing was performed on PBMCs. These receptors all come from a human donor in good health.

CDR3 in amino acids: CASSESSGSYEQFF. The CDR3 DNA reads as TGCGCCAGCAGTGAGTCGAGCGGGAGCTATGAGCAGTTCTTC. The rearrangement uses TRBV10-1 and TRBJ2-1, with 8 nucleotides matching TRBD2. The CDR3 is 14 residues long. V trimming: 0 bases; J trimming: 8 bases; junction bases outside the gene matches: 3. Germline V CDR1 and CDR2: WNHNN, SYGVQD (reference sequence).

This clone has a handful of counts. The J gene is TRBJ2-3, the V gene TRBV5-1; 14 nucleotides agree with TRBD2. CDR1 SGHRS and CDR2 YFSETQ come from the germline V gene. V lost 2 bases to trimming and J lost 5 bases; unmatched junction nucleotides: 4. The CDR3 loop spans 16 amino acids. In nucleotides, the CDR3 is TGCGCCAGCAGCTTCAGGGGACTAGCGGGAGTAGATACGCAGTATTTT. Its translation is CASSFRGLAGVDTQYF.

This clone was recorded a few times. The chain recombines TRBV7-9 with TRBJ2-2, with TRBD2 matching over 12 bases. Germline V gives CDR1 SEHNR, CDR2 FQNEAQ (reference sequence). CDR3 length: 15 residues. Unmatched junction bases numbered 4, after V lost 3 bases and J lost 8 bases. The CDR3, as DNA: TGTGCCAGCAGCTTTCGACTAGCGGGAGTAGGGGAGCTGTTTTTT. Its translation: CASSFRLAGVGELFF.

The chain recombines TRBV9 with TRBJ2-3; TRBD2 aligns across 10 bases. The ends lost 4 bases at V and 3 bases at J; junction bases unmatched: 11. Germline CDR1 reads SGDLS; CDR2 reads YYNGEE. This CDR3 region has 17 residues. This chain's CDR3 is CASSKRLAGVGTDTQYF. CDR3 sequence (DNA): TGTGCCAGCAGCAAGCGGCTAGCGGGAGTGGGTACAGATACGCAGTATTTT.

The rearrangement links TRBV15 to TRBJ1-5, with TRBD1 matching over 7 bases. The CDR3 spans 15 residues. V was clipped by 4 bases and J by 6 bases; unmatched bases: 9. Germline CDR1 is LNHNV and CDR2 is YYDKDF (reference sequence). Here the CDR3 DNA reads TGTGCCACCAGCAAGCGAACAGGGGCGGCTCAGCCCCAGCATTTT. Protein product: CATSKRTGAAQPQHF.

This clone was seen once. V and J are TRBV11-3 and TRBJ1-2; no definite D call. The V and J ends lost 10 bases and 6 bases respectively, with 15 bases between them. Germline V lookup: CDR1 SGHNT, CDR2 YENEEA. The CDR3 loop spans 12 amino acids. This chain's CDR3 is CATSYAAHGYTF. For the CDR3, the DNA is TGTGCCACCTCCTATGCGGCCCATGGCTACACCTTC.

This chain links TRBV11-1 with TRBJ2-1, with 9 bases that match TRBD2. V gave up 2 bases and J gave up 4 bases; unmatched junction bases: 15. Looked up from germline, CDR1 is SGHAT and CDR2 is FQDESV (reference sequence). The CDR3 sequence is 19 residues long. This CDR3 reads CASSLTLHSGGLGYNEQFF. The CDR3 DNA reads TGTGCCAGCAGCTTAACATTGCACAGCGGGGGGCTCGGTTACAATGAGCAGTTCTTC.

Only a few counts were recorded for this clone. This chain connects TRBV7-2 to TRBJ2-7; 9 bases fit TRBD1. The V gene end was trimmed by 0 bases and the J gene end by 6 bases; junction bases not matched to a gene: 3. CDR3 length: 14 residues. Germline V CDR1 and CDR2: SGHTA, FQGNSA. In nucleotides, the CDR3 is TGTGCCAGCAGCTTAGCGGTGACAGGGGGCGAGCAGTACTTC. It yields the protein CASSLAVTGGEQYF. Combining the CDR3 with reference TRBV7-2 and TRBJ2-7 gives the whole variable domain GAGVSQSPSNKVTEKGKDVELRCDPISGHTALYWYRQSLGQGLEFLIYFQGNSAPDKSGLPSDRFSAERTGGSVSTLTIQRTQQEDSAVYLCASSLAVTGGEQYFGPGTRLTVT.

This clone was seen just once. V usage is TRBV6-5 and J usage is TRBJ2-3; 10 bases agree with TRBD2. This CDR3 comprises 16 residues. V lost 0 bases and J lost 5; bases outside the gene matches: 5. Germline V gene lookup returns CDR1 MNHEY and CDR2 SVGAGI. The CDR3: CASSYSKIAGGDTQYF. The DNA for the CDR3 is TGTGCCAGCAGTTACTCGAAAATAGCGGGAGGAGATACGCAGTATTTT.

The chain combines TRBV5-6 with TRBJ1-4; the match to TRBD1 covers 8 bases. Germline V gene lookup returns CDR1 SGHDT and CDR2 YYEEEE. The CDR3 covers 14 residues. V lost 3 bases, J lost 11 bases, and 9 bases stayed unmatched. CDR3 DNA sequence: TGTGCCAGCAGCTCCTGGACAGGGTTCGAGAAACTGTTTTTT. This encodes CASSSWTGFEKLFF.